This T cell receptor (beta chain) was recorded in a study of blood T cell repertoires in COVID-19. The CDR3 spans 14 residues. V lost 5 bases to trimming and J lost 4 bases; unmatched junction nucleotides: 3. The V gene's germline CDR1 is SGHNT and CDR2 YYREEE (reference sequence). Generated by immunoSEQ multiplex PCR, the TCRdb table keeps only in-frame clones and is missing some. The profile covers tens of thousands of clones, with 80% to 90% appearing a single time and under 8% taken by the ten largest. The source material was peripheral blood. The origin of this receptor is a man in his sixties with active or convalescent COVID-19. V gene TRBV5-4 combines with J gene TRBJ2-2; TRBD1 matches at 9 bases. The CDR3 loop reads CASRTGQGTGELFF. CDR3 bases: TGTGCCAGCAGAACGGGACAGGGCACCGGGGAGCTGTTTTTT.